This passage covers 14 T cell receptor beta chains from one sample sequenced in a study of cytomegalovirus exposure and HLA in healthy donors. The table came from immunoSEQ multiplex PCR; TCRdb's copy has only in-frame clones and leaves some out. The sample yields 70,000 to 80,000 clones, around 94% seen once. The sample was PBMCs. The receptors shown here come from a woman between 18 and 30 years old in good health and CMV-seropositive.

V usage is TRBV4-1 and J usage is TRBJ2-1, with 11 bases aligning to TRBD2. From germline, CDR1 is MGHRA and CDR2 YSYEKL. This CDR3 contains 18 residues. V shed 1 base and J 3 bases; nucleotides not matched to a gene: 8. CDR3: CASSQGPSGGTFYNEQFF. CDR3 sequence (DNA): TGCGCCAGCAGCCAAGGTCCTAGCGGGGGGACTTTCTACAATGAGCAGTTCTTC.

The chain combines TRBV6-6 with TRBJ1-2; 9 bases are a match to TRBD1. Trimming took 6 bases from V and 7 from J; bases not matched to a gene: 6. The germline V gene encodes CDR1 MNHNY and CDR2 SVGAGI (reference sequence). The CDR3 extends over 13 amino acids. DNA for the CDR3: TGTGCCAGCAGAACACAGGGGGCCTCTGGCTACACCTTC. It encodes CASRTQGASGYTF.

The chain couples TRBV2 to TRBJ1-1, with 9 nucleotides matching TRBD1. CDR1 is SNHLY, CDR2 FYNNEI, per germline. V gave up 6 bases and J gave up 12 bases; unmatched junction bases: 17. This CDR3 region has 15 residues. The chain's CDR3 is CASRRRTGDVLISFF. The CDR3 DNA reads as TGTGCCAGCAGACGACGGACAGGGGATGTTTTAATCTCTTTCTTT.

The chain couples TRBV11-2 to TRBJ2-7; D might be TRBD1 (5 bases). The germline CDR1 and CDR2 sequences are SGHAT and FQNNGV. V was pared by 5 bases and J by 0 bases, with 23 bases between. The CDR3 is made up of 18 amino acids. In nucleotides, the CDR3 is TGTGCCAGCAGCCCTACCGTTGGACAAATAAACCCCTCCTACGAGCAGTACTTC. Its protein is CASSPTVGQINPSYEQYF.

The chain uses TRBV4-2 and TRBJ2-1; D might be TRBD1 (5 bases). Trimming cost V 4 bases and J 4 bases, with 23 bases left between them. Per germline, CDR1 LGHNA and CDR2 YNFKEQ. CDR3 length: 18 residues. The CDR3 coding sequence is TGTGCCAGCAGCCCGAAAATTACAGGTGTTGAGGATTACAATGAGCAGTTCTTC. Translating gives CASSPKITGVEDYNEQFF.

The rearrangement links TRBV2 to TRBJ2-2; TRBD2 might be the D (6 bases). Trimming took 5 bases from V and 1 from J, leaving 11 bases between them. CDR1 and CDR2 (germline): SNHLY, FYNNEI. The CDR3 has 15 residues. This chain's CDR3 is CASSYTSQNTGELFF. The CDR3 region has the DNA TGTGCCAGCAGTTATACTAGCCAGAACACCGGGGAGCTGTTTTTT.

V usage is TRBV7-6 and J usage is TRBJ2-7; 12 nucleotides match TRBD2. Germline V gives CDR1 SGHVS, CDR2 FNYEAQ. Unmatched junction bases numbered 8, after V lost 2 bases and J lost 3 bases. The CDR3 has 17 amino acids. The CDR3, as DNA: TGTGCCAGCAGCTTAAGCCCCGGACTAGCGGGATTCTACGAGCAGTACTTC. This gives the protein CASSLSPGLAGFYEQYF.

This chain uses TRBV11-2 with TRBJ2-7, with a possible D match to TRBD2 (5 bases). Trimming took 1 base from V and 7 from J, leaving 8 bases between them. The CDR3 sequence is 12 residues long. CDR1 and CDR2 (germline): SGHAT, FQNNGV. CDR3 sequence: CASSLVTREQYF. The CDR3 DNA sequence: TGTGCCAGCAGCTTAGTTACTAGAGAGCAGTACTTC.

The gene calls are TRBV6-5 and TRBJ2-5, with D perhaps matching TRBD2 (7 bases). The germline V and J ends were trimmed by 2 bases and 5 bases, with 12 bases remaining between them. The CDR3 totals 14 residues. CDR1 is MNHEY, CDR2 SVGAGI, per germline. CDR3 loop: CASSYRGAGETQYF. The CDR3 DNA reads TGTGCCAGCAGTTACCGGGGGGCGGGGGAGACCCAGTACTTC.

This clone was detected once. This chain uses TRBV21-1 with TRBJ2-7; the D call TRBD2 from the table was never checked on the DNA. TRBV21-1 is deemed a pseudogene. The CDR3 consists of 16 residues. The CDR3 DNA sequence: TGTGCCAGCAGCAAAGCGGAGCGGGGCTCACCCTACGAGCAGTACTTC. Protein: CASSKAERGSPYEQYF.

The V and J genes are TRBV5-1 and TRBJ2-3, with 11 positions matching TRBD2. The germline V gene encodes CDR1 SGHRS and CDR2 YFSETQ. This CDR3 is 18 amino acids long. The V segment lost 0 bases and the J segment 0 bases; nucleotides outside the gene matches: 6. Here the CDR3 DNA reads TGCGCCAGCAGCTTGGGTGGGACTAGCGGAGCTAGCACAGATACGCAGTATTTT. It encodes CASSLGGTSGASTDTQYF.

The chain combines TRBV28 with TRBJ2-7; 8 bases align to TRBD1. The V segment lost 6 bases and the J segment 0 bases; nucleotides outside the gene matches: 7. The germline V gene has CDR1 MDHEN and CDR2 SYDVKM. CDR3 length: 15 amino acids. The CDR3 DNA follows: TGTGCCAGCAGGTCGACAGGGGCAATCTCCTACGAGCAGTACTTC. Encoded protein: CASRSTGAISYEQYF.

The rearrangement links TRBV4-1 to TRBJ2-7, with a tentative D call TRBD2 (7 bases). Germline V gene lookup returns CDR1 MGHRA and CDR2 YSYEKL. Trimming stripped 4 bases from V and 1 base from J, with 17 bases between. The CDR3 runs to 16 residues. The chain's CDR3 is CASSPIGGARSYEQYF. The CDR3 DNA is TGCGCCAGCAGCCCAATAGGGGGGGCCCGTTCCTACGAGCAGTACTTC.

V and J are TRBV5-1 and TRBJ1-1, with a possible D match to TRBD1 (5 bases). The germline gives CDR1 SGHRS, CDR2 YFSETQ. Trimming shortened V by 1 base and J by 0 bases, and 16 bases separated the two germline ends. The CDR3 consists of 17 residues. CDR3 loop: CASSLWGEKYMNTEAFF. Written as DNA, the CDR3 is TGCGCCAGCAGCTTGTGGGGGGAAAAATACATGAACACTGAAGCTTTCTTT.